These T cell receptor beta chains were read from a single sample in a study of human T cells and chemical hapten exposure. Using its own MiXCR run on the RACE reads, TCRdb lists one record per CDR3 protein. The sample shows 250,000 or so distinct CDR3 sequences, roughly 7.4% of them seen only once. The material sequenced was whole blood, taken in connection with sensitization to the hapten diphenylcyclopropenone (DPC). These TCRs come from a man younger than 35 with alopecia areata. Some clones in this sample may be carry-over from other donors' samples. CDR3s include the opening cysteine and the closing phenylalanine or tryptophan. D genes are given only for firm matches. Clone size is stated in some rows and not others, as once, few, many or a class when expanded.

>.|TRBJ1-1|.|TRBV7-9
CASRRVMNTEAFF
TGTGCCAGCAGAAGAGTTATGAACACTGAAGCTTTCTTT
>.|TRBJ1-1|few|TRBV6-6
CASSYPTQGSNTEAFF
TGTGCCAGCAGTTACCCCACCCAGGGCAGCAACACTGAAGCTTTCTTT
>.|TRBJ2-2|few|TRBV12-3/TRBV12-4
CASISSWGSGGELFF
TGTGCCAGCATTTCCTCGTGGGGCTCCGGCGGGGAGCTGTTTTTT
>TRBD1|TRBJ1-5|.|TRBV20-1
CSARDRGPSQPQHF
TGCAGTGCTAGGGACAGGGGACCGAGTCAGCCCCAGCATTTT
>.|TRBJ1-1|.|TRBV7-3
CASSLTGQNAFF
TGTGCCAGCAGCTTAACAGGACAGAATGCTTTCTTT
>.|TRBJ2-5|many|TRBV7-2
CASSLGRTVFSQETQYF
TGTGCCAGCAGCTTAGGAAGGACAGTCTTTTCGCAAGAGACCCAGTACTTC
>TRBD1|TRBJ1-4|.|TRBV4-3
CASSREDRGGEKLFF
TGCGCCAGCAGCCGCGAAGACAGGGGCGGCGAAAAACTGTTTTTT
>.|TRBJ2-7|.|TRBV11-1
CASSLEAASYEQYF
TGTGCCAGCAGCTTAGAGGCGGCCTCCTACGAGCAGTACTTC
>TRBD1|TRBJ1-2|.|TRBV28
CASSLAPGQGIGYTF
TGTGCCAGCAGCCTAGCCCCGGGACAGGGTATCGGCTACACCTTC
>.|TRBJ2-2|many|TRBV9
CASSAGNTGELFF
TGTGCCAGCTCGGCAGGGAACACCGGGGAGCTGTTTTTT
>.|TRBJ1-1|many|TRBV6-2/TRBV6-3
CASSYPLPARGNTEAFF
TGTGCCAGCAGTTACCCCTTGCCGGCGAGGGGTAACACTGAAGCTTTCTTT
>.|TRBJ1-5|.|TRBV6-6
CASSYVHGSGNQPQHF
TGTGCCAGCAGTTACGTACATGGGAGCGGCAATCAGCCCCAGCATTTT
>.|TRBJ1-5|many|TRBV12-3/TRBV12-4
CASSFRRLNQPQHF
TGTGCCAGCAGTTTTCGACGCCTCAATCAGCCCCAGCATTTT
>.|TRBJ2-1|.|TRBV20-1
CSAGGPAGNEQFF
TGCAGTGCGGGGGGACCCGCAGGCAATGAGCAGTTCTTC
>.|TRBJ2-5|.|TRBV7-9
CASSLLQVQETQYF
TGTGCCAGCAGCTTATTACAGGTCCAAGAGACCCAGTACTTC
>.|TRBJ2-1|.|TRBV27
CASSFRQGPYNEQFF
TGTGCCAGCAGTTTTAGGCAGGGCCCCTACAATGAGCAGTTCTTC
>.|TRBJ1-4|.|TRBV5-1
CASRQSGTENEKLFF
TGCGCCAGCAGACAATCCGGGACGGAAAATGAAAAACTGTTTTTT
>TRBD2|TRBJ2-2|few|TRBV20-1
CSARDQIAGTGELFF
TGCAGTGCTAGAGATCAGATAGCGGGCACGGGGGAGCTGTTTTTT
>TRBD2|TRBJ2-1|few|TRBV7-9
CASQLGLAAYNEQFF
TGTGCCAGTCAACTAGGGCTAGCGGCGTACAATGAGCAGTTCTTC
>TRBD1|TRBJ1-2|few|TRBV14
CASSQGGTGNYGYTF
TGTGCCAGCAGCCAAGGAGGGACAGGGAACTATGGCTACACCTTC
>.|TRBJ1-2|many|TRBV27
CASSLTTTSKMMSYGYTF
TGTGCCAGCAGTCTCACTACCACGTCAAAGATGATGAGCTATGGCTACACCTTC
>.|TRBJ2-2|few|TRBV4-1
CASSQEAHPNTGELFF
TGCGCCAGCAGCCAAGAGGCGCACCCGAACACCGGGGAGCTGTTTTTT
>.|TRBJ1-3|.|TRBV4-1
CASSQGARVGTIYF
TGCGCCAGCAGCCAAGGGGCCAGGGTTGGCACCATATATTTT
>TRBD1|TRBJ1-2|.|TRBV4-2
CASSNTGTGDYGYTF
TGTGCCAGCAGCAACACCGGGACAGGGGACTATGGCTACACCTTC
>.|TRBJ2-6|few|TRBV20-1
CSAVHRAGANVLTF
TGCAGTGCTGTTCACAGGGCTGGGGCCAACGTCCTGACTTTC
>TRBD1|TRBJ1-4|.|TRBV12-3/TRBV12-4
CASSPGQAPFQLFF
TGTGCCAGCAGTCCCGGACAGGCCCCCTTCCAACTGTTTTTT
>.|TRBJ2-3|.|TRBV12-3/TRBV12-4
CASSPGSGDTQYF
TGTGCCAGCAGTCCGGGATCAGGCGATACGCAGTATTTT
>TRBD1|TRBJ1-5|many|TRBV6-2/TRBV6-3
CASRKPPDRGRTGNQPQHF
TGTGCCAGCAGGAAACCCCCGGACAGGGGGCGAACGGGCAATCAGCCCCAGCATTTT
>TRBD1|TRBJ2-1|.|TRBV5-1
CASSLFANRGQYNEQFF
TGCGCCAGCAGCTTGTTCGCGAACAGGGGGCAATACAATGAGCAGTTCTTC
>.|TRBJ1-2|.|TRBV4-1
CASSPSQGHYGYTF
TGCGCCAGCAGCCCATCTCAGGGACACTATGGCTACACCTTC
>.|TRBJ1-1|many|TRBV7-2
CASSFRLNTEAFF
TGTGCCAGCAGCTTCCGTCTGAACACTGAAGCTTTCTTT
>TRBD1|TRBJ2-3|few|TRBV3-1
CASSQESRGLDTQYF
TGTGCCAGCAGCCAAGAAAGCAGGGGGCTGGATACGCAGTATTTT
>TRBD2|TRBJ2-1|few|TRBV28
CASGTGTSYNEQFF
TGTGCCAGCGGGACCGGGACTAGCTACAATGAGCAGTTCTTC
>TRBD1|TRBJ2-7|.|TRBV5-4
CVSSLDRDREQYF
TGTGTCAGCAGCTTAGACAGGGATCGCGAGCAGTACTTC
>.|TRBJ2-7|few|TRBV29-1
CSVGNRYEQYF
TGCAGCGTTGGTAATCGCTACGAGCAGTACTTC
>TRBD1|TRBJ1-1|few|TRBV3-1
CASSLRTGLGAEAFF
TGTGCCAGCAGCCTCCGGACAGGGCTGGGCGCTGAAGCTTTCTTT
>.|TRBJ1-1|many|TRBV6-5
CASSYSWGNTEAFF
TGTGCCAGCAGTTACTCGTGGGGAAACACTGAAGCTTTCTTT